The rows below give T cell receptor beta chains drawn from one sample of a study of T cell changes during pregnancy in multiple sclerosis. Produced via immunoSEQ multiplex PCR; TCRdb's table is partial and in-frame only. Among 95,000 to 100,000 clones listed, around 90% were seen once. The specimen was peripheral blood, collected after pregnancy. The source of these receptors is a female donor in good health, enrolled as a control in a pregnancy study. Each CDR3 is given with its conserved first and last residue. The D gene is left open where the match is weak. Some rows mark clone size as missing; the rest say once, few, many or name a class of expanded clone.

size: -
D: -
V: TRBV28
length: 13
J: TRBJ2-5
CDR3: CASSGQGVGTQYF
DNA: TGTGCCAGCAGTGGGCAAGGGGTTGGGACCCAGTACTTC

size: -
D: -
V: TRBV4-1
length: 14
J: TRBJ1-3
CDR3: CASSQPDTLNTIYF
DNA: TGCGCCAGCAGCCAACCGGACACACTAAACACCATATATTTT

size: once
D: TRBD1
V: TRBV19
length: 15
J: TRBJ1-4
CDR3: CASSIGDRGREKLFF
DNA: TGTGCCAGTAGTATTGGAGACAGGGGCCGCGAAAAACTGTTTTTT

size: -
D: TRBD2
V: TRBV7-2
length: 14
J: TRBJ2-5
CDR3: CASSLTSAKETQYF
DNA: TGTGCCAGCAGCTTGACTAGCGCCAAAGAGACCCAGTACTTC

size: -
D: -
V: TRBV9
length: 15
J: TRBJ1-2
CDR3: CASSVGGEASEGYTF
DNA: TGTGCCAGCAGCGTAGGGGGAGAGGCGTCGGAAGGCTACACCTTC

size: -
D: TRBD2
V: TRBV7-8
length: 18
J: TRBJ2-4
CDR3: CASSLGSGLAGGRKAQYF
DNA: TGTGCCAGCAGCTTAGGTTCAGGACTAGCGGGCGGGAGGAAGGCTCAGTACTTC

size: -
D: -
V: TRBV2
length: 14
J: TRBJ2-3
CDR3: CASSGGLSTDTQYF
DNA: TGTGCCAGCAGTGGCGGGCTTAGCACAGATACGCAGTATTTT

size: -
D: TRBD1
V: TRBV7-2
length: 16
J: TRBJ1-5
CDR3: CASSLRPGQLYQPQHF
DNA: TGTGCCAGCAGCTTAAGGCCGGGACAGCTTTATCAGCCCCAGCATTTT

size: -
D: -
V: TRBV2
length: 12
J: TRBJ2-4
CDR3: CASRYRVNTQYF
DNA: TGTGCCAGCAGGTACAGGGTAAACACTCAGTACTTC

size: -
D: TRBD1
V: TRBV15
length: 15
J: TRBJ1-2
CDR3: CATSRGGQGTYGYTF
DNA: TGTGCCACCAGCAGAGGTGGACAGGGTACCTATGGCTACACCTTC

size: -
D: TRBD2
V: TRBV19
length: 18
J: TRBJ2-1
CDR3: CASSIFRLAGAKYNEQFF
DNA: TGTGCCAGTAGTATCTTCCGACTAGCGGGAGCGAAATACAATGAGCAGTTCTTC

size: -
D: TRBD1
V: TRBV19
length: 14
J: TRBJ2-5
CDR3: CASSIGQGWETQYF
DNA: TGTGCCAGTAGTATCGGACAGGGGTGGGAGACCCAGTACTTC

size: -
D: -
V: TRBV7-6
length: 13
J: TRBJ2-7
CDR3: CASSLYSSHEQYF
DNA: TGTGCCAGCAGCTTATACAGCTCTCACGAGCAGTACTTC

size: -
D: TRBD1
V: TRBV12-5
length: 12
J: TRBJ1-2
CDR3: CASGSDRGGYTF
DNA: TGTGCTAGTGGTTCGGACAGGGGAGGCTACACCTTC

size: -
D: -
V: TRBV29-1
length: 15
J: TRBJ1-2
CDR3: CSVESREALGYGYTF
DNA: TGCAGCGTTGAGAGTCGAGAGGCCCTGGGCTATGGCTACACCTTC

size: -
D: TRBD1
V: TRBV29-1
length: 13
J: TRBJ1-1
CDR3: CSVQTGEGTEAFF
DNA: TGCAGCGTACAGACAGGGGAAGGGACTGAAGCTTTCTTT

size: few
D: -
V: TRBV29-1
length: 10
J: TRBJ1-1
CDR3: CSVRVPEAFF
DNA: TGCAGCGTCCGGGTCCCTGAAGCTTTCTTT

size: -
D: TRBD1
V: TRBV27
length: 16
J: TRBJ2-1
CDR3: CASSPRRDRSYNEQFF
DNA: TGTGCCAGCAGTCCGCGCCGGGACAGGTCCTACAATGAGCAGTTCTTC

size: -
D: -
V: TRBV11-2
length: 13
J: TRBJ2-1
CDR3: CASSLEVGSEQFF
DNA: TGTGCCAGCAGCTTAGAAGTGGGCAGCGAGCAGTTCTTC

size: once
D: TRBD1
V: TRBV5-6
length: 16
J: TRBJ2-2
CDR3: CASNLPGQGTTGELFF
DNA: TGTGCCAGCAACCTCCCGGGACAGGGCACCACCGGGGAGCTGTTTTTT

size: -
D: TRBD2
V: TRBV5-6
length: 16
J: TRBJ2-7
CDR3: CASSPGLAGNSYEQYF
DNA: TGTGCCAGCAGCCCCGGACTAGCGGGGAACTCCTACGAGCAGTACTTC

size: -
D: TRBD2
V: TRBV28
length: 14
J: TRBJ2-5
CDR3: CASSLRGGAETQYF
DNA: TGTGCCAGCAGTTTACGGGGGGGAGCAGAGACCCAGTACTTC

size: -
D: -
V: TRBV7-9
length: 14
J: TRBJ2-7
CDR3: CASSRGQNSYEQYF
DNA: TGTGCCAGCAGCCGTGGACAGAATTCCTACGAGCAGTACTTC

size: -
D: TRBD1
V: TRBV19
length: 14
J: TRBJ2-1
CDR3: CASSIGTGFNEQFF
DNA: TGTGCCAGTAGTATTGGGACAGGGTTCAATGAGCAGTTCTTC

size: -
D: -
V: TRBV7-9
length: 16
J: TRBJ1-2
CDR3: CASKRPLRAGDYGYTF
DNA: TGTGCCAGCAAGAGGCCTTTGAGGGCTGGGGACTATGGCTACACCTTC

size: -
D: -
V: TRBV18
length: 14
J: TRBJ1-5
CDR3: CASSPGTFNQPQHF
DNA: TGTGCCAGCTCACCAGGGACTTTCAATCAGCCCCAGCATTTT

size: -
D: -
V: TRBV2
length: 14
J: TRBJ1-1
CDR3: CASSARTTGTEAFF
DNA: TGTGCCAGCAGTGCCCGGACAACAGGCACTGAAGCTTTCTTT

size: -
D: TRBD2
V: TRBV4-2
length: 16
J: TRBJ2-5
CDR3: CASSQDASGGPETQYF
DNA: TGTGCCAGCAGCCAAGATGCTAGCGGGGGGCCGGAGACCCAGTACTTC

size: -
D: -
V: TRBV2
length: 11
J: TRBJ2-1
CDR3: CASQSDNEQFF
DNA: TGTGCCAGCCAGTCCGACAATGAGCAGTTCTTC

size: -
D: TRBD1
V: TRBV7-6
length: 13
J: TRBJ2-5
CDR3: CASSIRGIETQYF
DNA: TGTGCCAGCAGCATCAGGGGGATAGAGACCCAGTACTTC

size: few
D: -
V: TRBV5-1
length: 13
J: TRBJ1-1
CDR3: CASRALTNTEAFF
DNA: TGCGCCAGCAGGGCACTAACGAACACTGAAGCTTTCTTT

size: once
D: -
V: TRBV11-2
length: 14
J: TRBJ1-1
CDR3: CASSVTTGNTEAFF
DNA: TGTGCCAGCAGCGTCACAACAGGAAACACTGAAGCTTTCTTT

size: -
D: TRBD2
V: TRBV6-6
length: 15
J: TRBJ2-7
CDR3: CASRYTSGGPYEQYF
DNA: TGTGCCAGCAGGTACACTAGCGGGGGACCCTACGAGCAGTACTTC

size: -
D: -
V: TRBV5-4
length: 14
J: TRBJ1-1
CDR3: CASSLDLAIPEAFF
DNA: TGTGCCAGCAGCTTGGATTTAGCTATTCCTGAAGCTTTCTTT

size: -
D: -
V: TRBV29-1
length: 13
J: TRBJ2-5
CDR3: CSVSGVPQETQYF
DNA: TGCAGCGTGTCCGGGGTGCCACAAGAGACCCAGTACTTC

size: -
D: TRBD2
V: TRBV7-8
length: 16
J: TRBJ2-3
CDR3: CASSLTAGGPTDTQYF
DNA: TGTGCCAGCAGCTTAACTGCGGGGGGACCCACAGATACGCAGTATTTT

size: -
D: TRBD1
V: TRBV7-8
length: 17
J: TRBJ1-2
CDR3: CASSLVGQGASNYGYTF
DNA: TGTGCCAGCAGCTTAGTGGGACAGGGGGCCTCTAACTATGGCTACACCTTC

size: -
D: TRBD1
V: TRBV27
length: 13
J: TRBJ1-2
CDR3: CASSDGTGHGYTF
DNA: TGTGCCAGCAGTGACGGGACAGGACATGGCTACACCTTC

size: -
D: TRBD2
V: TRBV7-9
length: 13
J: TRBJ2-1
CDR3: CASTRGERDLEFF
DNA: TGTGCCAGCACCCGCGGGGAGCGGGACCTAGAATTCTTC

size: once
D: TRBD1
V: TRBV6-6
length: 13
J: TRBJ1-5
CDR3: CASSSDRGLPQHF
DNA: TGTGCCAGCAGTTCGGACAGGGGGTTGCCCCAGCATTTT

size: -
D: TRBD1
V: TRBV28
length: 14
J: TRBJ2-1
CDR3: CASNQGTGVHEQFF
DNA: TGTGCCAGCAACCAAGGGACAGGGGTGCATGAGCAGTTCTTC

size: -
D: -
V: TRBV30
length: 10
J: TRBJ1-1
CDR3: CAWGGTEAFF
DNA: TGTGCCTGGGGAGGGACTGAAGCTTTCTTT

size: -
D: -
V: TRBV18
length: 14
J: TRBJ2-7
CDR3: CASSPARDSYEQYF
DNA: TGTGCCAGCTCACCCGCCCGAGATAGCTACGAGCAGTACTTC

size: -
D: -
V: TRBV27
length: 14
J: TRBJ2-7
CDR3: CASSLQGPTYEQYF
DNA: TGTGCCAGCAGTTTACAGGGCCCCACCTACGAGCAGTACTTC

size: -
D: TRBD2
V: TRBV18
length: 19
J: TRBJ2-2
CDR3: CASSPLPLGRGANTGELFF
DNA: TGTGCCAGCTCACCATTACCTCTTGGGAGGGGTGCGAACACCGGGGAGCTGTTTTTT

size: once
D: -
V: TRBV5-8
length: 17
J: TRBJ2-7
CDR3: CASSLSRARRSSYEQYF
DNA: TGTGCCAGCAGCTTGTCCAGGGCCCGACGAAGCTCCTACGAGCAGTACTTC

size: -
D: TRBD1
V: TRBV29-1
length: 11
J: TRBJ2-7
CDR3: CSVRQGREQYF
DNA: TGCAGCGTGCGACAGGGCCGCGAGCAGTACTTC

size: -
D: -
V: TRBV6-5
length: 14
J: TRBJ1-1
CDR3: CASSAQDRSSEAFF
DNA: TGTGCCAGCAGTGCTCAGGACAGAAGCTCTGAAGCTTTCTTT

size: -
D: -
V: TRBV7-8
length: 11
J: TRBJ2-5
CDR3: CASSLQETQYF
DNA: TGTGCCAGCAGCCTACAAGAGACCCAGTACTTC

size: -
D: -
V: TRBV27
length: 17
J: TRBJ2-6
CDR3: CASSLGPFRSGANVLTF
DNA: TGTGCCAGCAGTTTAGGGCCCTTCCGATCTGGGGCCAACGTCCTGACTTTC

size: -
D: TRBD1
V: TRBV10-2
length: 15
J: TRBJ1-2
CDR3: CATISSRQGGYGYTF
DNA: TGCGCCACCATTTCCTCCCGACAGGGGGGGTATGGCTACACCTTC

size: -
D: -
V: TRBV5-5
length: 15
J: TRBJ2-7
CDR3: CASSLFAGPAYEQYF
DNA: TGTGCCAGCAGCTTGTTTGCAGGGCCCGCCTACGAGCAGTACTTC

size: -
D: -
V: TRBV27
length: 14
J: TRBJ1-2
CDR3: CASRLSSVSYGYTF
DNA: TGTGCCAGCAGGTTAAGCTCGGTTTCTTATGGCTACACCTTC

size: -
D: -
V: TRBV5-6
length: 13
J: TRBJ2-1
CDR3: CASTTAGYNEQFF
DNA: TGTGCCAGCACCACGGCAGGATACAATGAGCAGTTCTTC

size: -
D: -
V: TRBV18
length: 15
J: TRBJ1-2
CDR3: CASSPPSGQNYGYTF
DNA: TGTGCCAGCTCACCACCTAGTGGACAGAACTATGGCTACACCTTC

size: -
D: TRBD2
V: TRBV18
length: 19
J: TRBJ2-7
CDR3: CASSPPSLGLADSSYEQYF
DNA: TGTGCCAGCTCACCACCTTCTCTCGGACTAGCGGATAGCTCCTACGAGCAGTACTTC

size: -
D: TRBD2
V: TRBV6-5
length: 16
J: TRBJ2-5
CDR3: CASSYSGGRGQETQYF
DNA: TGTGCCAGCAGTTACTCGGGCGGGAGGGGTCAAGAGACCCAGTACTTC

size: -
D: -
V: TRBV27
length: 15
J: TRBJ1-2
CDR3: CASVATWAENYGYTF
DNA: TGTGCCAGCGTCGCGACCTGGGCAGAAAACTATGGCTACACCTTC

size: -
D: -
V: TRBV9
length: 12
J: TRBJ2-7
CDR3: CASSVAGDEQYF
DNA: TGTGCCAGCAGCGTAGCCGGAGACGAGCAGTACTTC